The clone carrying this TCR beta chain has more than one count but fewer than ten. Its antigen is unknown. A library of TCRbeta sequences, prepared with unique molecular identifiers, was generated. TCRdb re-analysed the PCR reads in MiXCR, keeping a single row per CDR3 protein. The sample has some 300,000 distinct CDR3 sequences, less than 9.5% seen once; the top ten hold approximately 9.6%. These data belong to a study of T-cell reconstitution after alpha-beta-depleted transplantation in children. Study-wide results and caveats: T cells produced anew were the main source of T-cell counts and diversity one year after transplant. Approximately two months post-transplant, alpha-beta T cells reportedly originated from several hundred expanded graft clones. From surviving recipient T cells and thymic progenitors came the high day-60 TCRbeta diversity observed in some patients.

This receptor was identified in a female patient under 10 years old who had a stem cell transplant for Fanconi anemia, so the T cells may come from the graft donor. Sequenced here: peripheral blood, sampled 360 days after TCRalphabeta/CD19-depleted stem cell transplant.

The CDR3 loop reads CASSRAGLETQYF. The CDR3 DNA is TGTGCCAGCAGCAGGGCTGGTTTGGAGACCCAGTACTTC. This chain links TRBV5-4 with TRBJ2-5; D uncertain. V was trimmed by 4 bases and J by 5 bases, leaving 12 bases between them. Germline V gene lookup returns CDR1 SGHNT and CDR2 YYREEE (reference sequence). This CDR3 comprises 13 residues.